This T cell receptor (beta chain) derives from a study of T cells after yellow fever vaccination (dated 2019 in TCRdb). Regarding the complete study: Libraries from fractions with low cell numbers were prepared with the SMART-Seq v4 Ultra Low Input RNA kit. Bulk TCR alpha and beta repertoires were sequenced longitudinally to track T-cell clones before and after primary and booster YFV17D yellow fever vaccination. Two healthy male donors made up the cohort, one aged 18 to 29 years and the other aged 30 to 40 years. Bulk PBMC replicates and cell subsets were isolated from blood drawn at multiple timepoints before and after both primary and secondary immunization.

This clonotype has only a few counts. Its antigen is not yet known. No much larger clonotype is one base removed from it; base qualities were not supplied. The research as a whole found: Compared with the primary T-cell response, the secondary T-cell response was faster but weaker, reaching its peak on day 5 rather than on day 15. Computational filtering was needed because FACS-sorted repertoires could contain abundant contaminating clonotypes from the bulk population. A small share of clonotypes occurred in both CD4 and CD8 compartments, likely arising from convergent recombination. After the booster, most clones that had expanded after primary vaccination were detected again (approximately 95% of CD4 and around nine tenths of CD8), suggesting broad maintenance of memory. Only a couple of donors were included in the study, so the extent to which the findings can be generalized is limited.

From a lookup of the germline V gene, CDR1 and CDR2 are KGHSH and LQKENI. V is cut by 3 bases and J by 4 bases, and the space between the germline ends is 9 bases. The CDR3 has 13 amino acids, counting the end cysteine and phenylalanine. Only CDR3 DNA remains: 39 bases, in frame from the first base. The data were produced on an Illumina NovaSeq 6000. TCR cDNA was synthesized by 5'RACE template switching, through which a universal primer site and unique molecular identifiers were introduced. Priming for cDNA synthesis came from both the TCR alpha and TCR beta constant segments. Library amplification used two PCR steps, and the second PCR step added sample barcodes and sequencing adapters. Sequencing of libraries was performed on Illumina HiSeq 2500 (2x100 bp) or NovaSeq (2x150 bp). For the original study's pipeline: Reads were demultiplexed and collapsed into UMI consensus sequences with MIGEC, and V(D)J alignment was performed with MiXCR. Vaccine-responding clonotypes were identified with edgeR using replicate PBMC samples, with FDR below 0.01 and a log2 fold change above 5 up to day 15 being required. Bulk clonotypes were assigned CD4 or CD8 identity according to which sequenced CD4 or CD8 repertoire held them at higher abundance. The raw public data were reprocessed by TCRdb itself: fastp quality trimming at Q25, MiXCR clonotype calling, in-frame beta chains only. Rows are combined by CDR3 protein, so each entry shows the most common genes and DNA. Clone size and V and J calls follow TCRdb, not the original study. For this sample the table gives 250,000 to 400,000 distinct CDR3 sequences, of which 3.5% to 4.5% were detected only once. Less than 20% of the sample is in the top ten clones.

Read against the paper, the sample's treatment or condition label means: live attenuated yellow fever vaccine strain. Two biological replicates of bulk PBMCs were collected at each blood-draw timepoint. A standard Ficoll-Paque protocol was used to isolate PBMCs from peripheral blood. RNA was extracted with TriZol from bulk PBMCs, CD4 and CD8 fractions, and dextramer-positive and dextramer-negative fractions. The clonotype comes from a young man who received the YFV17D yellow fever vaccine. Recombination connected TRBV18 to TRBJ1-2; TRBD1 is possibly the D segment (5 matching bases). The source material was PBMCs, sampled 15 days after the yellow fever booster vaccination. The DNA sequence reads TGTGCCAGCTCACCGGCAGGGCCCTATGGCTACACCTTC. This translates into CASSPAGPYGYTF.